A single sample gave rise to the 18 T cell receptor beta chains below, sequenced in a study of identical twins. TCRdb independently ran MiXCR on the 5' RACE reads; one entry per CDR3 protein. The sample yields a few hundred thousand distinct CDR3 sequences, roughly 9% seen once. Sequencing input: naive T cells sorted from blood. The receptors derive from a woman aged 45 to 65 in good health.

This clonotype was counted only a few times. The chain recombines TRBV15 with TRBJ1-1, with no clear D. The CDR3 has 17 amino acids. V was pared by 2 bases and J by 5 bases, with 21 bases between. Germline-derived CDR1 and CDR2 are LNHNV and YYDKDF (reference sequence). This CDR3 reads CATSRSPRSGLVTEAFF. The CDR3 nucleotides read TGTGCCACCAGCAGAAGCCCTAGATCGGGGTTGGTAACTGAAGCTTTCTTT.

Ten or more counts support this clonotype. The gene calls are TRBV29-1 and TRBJ2-6; D remains unclear. Per germline, CDR1 SQVTM and CDR2 ANQGSEA. Trimming cost V 5 bases and J 3 bases, with 8 bases left between them. This CDR3 contains 13 residues. Here the CDR3 DNA reads TGCAGCGTTTTGGGTAGTGGGGCCAACGTCCTGACTTTC. It encodes CSVLGSGANVLTF.

The chain combines TRBV5-6 with TRBJ1-1; 10 nucleotides align to TRBD1. The germline V gene has CDR1 SGHDT and CDR2 YYEEEE. V was pared by 6 bases and J by 3 bases, with 11 bases of the junction left unmatched. This CDR3 is 16 amino acids long. CDR3 sequence (DNA): TGTGCCAGCAACATACCCGGGACAGGGGTGGACACTGAAGCTTTCTTT. The encoded protein is CASNIPGTGVDTEAFF.

This clonotype was detected only a few times. The genes are TRBV5-1 and TRBJ2-3; D call uncertain. Germline CDR1 is SGHRS and CDR2 is YFSETQ. Between the trimmed V and J ends, which lost 2 bases and 0 bases, there was a span of 10 bases. The CDR3 has 15 amino acids. The CDR3 loop is CASSFGFPSTDTQYF. CDR3 in DNA: TGCGCCAGCAGCTTTGGTTTTCCAAGCACAGATACGCAGTATTTT. The full variable domain, with the rest looked up from reference TRBV5-1 and TRBJ2-3, is KAGVTQTPRYLIKTRGQQVTLSCSPISGHRSVSWYQQTPGQGLQFLFEYFSETQRNKGNFPGRFSGRQFSNSRSEMNVSTLELGDSALYLCASSFGFPSTDTQYFGPGTRLTVL.

This clonotype was observed a few times. The chain employs TRBV7-8 and TRBJ2-1; 9 bases map to TRBD2. CDR1 and CDR2 from the germline V gene are SGHVS and FQNEAQ. The trim removed 5 bases at V and 7 bases at J, leaving 12 bases unmatched. The CDR3 totals 16 residues. The chain's CDR3 is CASSQRGGRAFNEQFF. The CDR3 region has the DNA TGTGCCAGCAGCCAGCGGGGCGGGAGGGCCTTTAATGAGCAGTTCTTC.

The chain is built from TRBV7-9 and TRBJ1-1, with D perhaps matching TRBD1 (6 bases). Trimming pared 5 bases from V and 3 bases from J, leaving 31 bases between. The length of the CDR3 is 20 residues. Per germline, CDR1 SEHNR and CDR2 FQNEAQ (reference sequence). CDR3 amino acids: CASSPFWGSGAPRGHTEAFF. CDR3 DNA: TGTGCCAGCAGCCCTTTTTGGGGGTCGGGAGCTCCCCGGGGGCACACTGAAGCTTTCTTT.

Only a few counts were recorded for this clonotype. The genes are TRBV19 and TRBJ1-5, with D possibly matching TRBD1 (5 bases). The CDR3 contains 13 residues. The germline V gene has CDR1 LNHDA and CDR2 SQIVND (reference sequence). V lost 8 bases and J 4 bases, leaving 12 bases between the germline ends. The CDR3 loop is CASAGTSNQPQHF. The CDR3 coding sequence is TGTGCCAGTGCCGGGACTTCAAATCAGCCCCAGCATTTT.

This clonotype was detected many times. The V call is TRBV6-2 or TRBV6-3, the J call TRBJ2-7; 8 bases align to TRBD1. V shed 8 bases, J shed 4 bases, and the junction held 7 bases outside the gene matches. Germline values: CDR1 MNHEY, CDR2 SVGEGT. The CDR3 has 13 amino acids. Here the CDR3 reads CASGQGGEYEQYV. The DNA of the CDR3 is TGTGCCAGCGGACAGGGCGGAGAATACGAGCAGTACGTC.

The chain has TRBV20-1 and TRBJ2-5; 9 bases map to TRBD1. The length of the CDR3 is 15 residues. V lost 6 bases to trimming and J lost 4 bases; unmatched junction nucleotides: 12. Germline CDR1 reads DFQATT; CDR2 reads SNEGSKA (reference sequence). CDR3 protein: CSAADGTGKSETQYF. CDR3 DNA: TGCAGTGCAGCCGATGGGACAGGGAAATCAGAGACCCAGTACTTC.

The CDR3, as DNA: TGCGCCAGCAGTCTTAGTGGGGGCTTTTCTTACGAGCAGTACTTC. It codes for CASSLSGGFSYEQYF. The rearrangement joins TRBV23-1 to TRBJ2-7; D is perhaps TRBD1 (6 bases). TRBV23-1 is placed among ORFs of uncertain function. The length of the CDR3 is 15 residues. V was pared by 4 bases and J by 4 bases, with 17 bases between.

V is TRBV25-1 and J is TRBJ2-7, with D possibly being TRBD1 (5 bases). The V gene's germline CDR1 is MGHDK and CDR2 SYGVNS. V was shortened by 5 bases and J by 5 bases, with 16 bases between the two germline ends. The CDR3 has 14 residues. The CDR3, as DNA: TGTGCCAGCAGTCCCCCCCCAGGGCCCCACGAGCAGTACGTC. Its protein is CASSPPPGPHEQYV.

This clonotype was counted between two and nine times. This chain's CDR3 is CSVEGEGSVGETQYF. In nucleotides, the CDR3 is TGCAGCGTTGAAGGGGAAGGAAGCGTTGGAGAGACCCAGTACTTC. The chain couples TRBV29-1 to TRBJ2-5; unclear D gene. The CDR3 runs 15 residues. Trimming stripped 1 base from V and 4 bases from J, with 16 bases between. From germline, CDR1 is SQVTM and CDR2 ANQGSEA.

J is TRBJ2-1 and V is TRBV21-1; the table calls TRBD1, which could not be checked here. TRBV21-1 is termed a pseudogene. The CDR3 runs 15 residues. CDR3 sequence (DNA): TGTGCCAGCAGCAGGGGCCAGGTTGGCTACAATGAGCAGTTCTTC. This gives the protein CASSRGQVGYNEQFF.

At least ten counts were recorded for this clonotype. The chain links TRBV7-8 to TRBJ2-1, with 8 bases lining up with TRBD1. The ends lost 4 bases at V and 6 bases at J; junction bases unmatched: 8. The CDR3 is 15 amino acids. In germline, CDR1 is SGHVS, CDR2 FQNEAQ. Written as DNA, the CDR3 is TGTGCCAGCAGCTCCTTCGACAGGGGTGGCAATGAGCAGTTCTTC. This encodes CASSSFDRGGNEQFF.

This clonotype showed up many times. The gene calls are TRBV20-1 and TRBJ2-5; D uncertain. The CDR3 is 13 amino acids. V was pared by 3 bases and J by 5 bases, with 13 bases between. In germline, CDR1 is DFQATT, CDR2 SNEGSKA (reference sequence). The CDR3 reads CSASLYSPETQYF. The CDR3 DNA reads as TGCAGTGCTAGCCTCTATTCCCCCGAGACCCAGTACTTC.

The genes are TRBV9 and TRBJ2-2, with D tentatively TRBD1 (6 bases). V lost 6 bases to trimming and J lost 0 bases, with 18 bases between them. CDR1 SGDLS and CDR2 YYNGEE come from the germline V gene. The CDR3 runs to 17 residues. The CDR3 DNA is TGTGCCAGCACCACCTTCCCAGGGACACCGAACACCGGGGAGCTGTTTTTT. Protein: CASTTFPGTPNTGELFF.

This clonotype was detected many times. V usage is TRBV2 and J usage is TRBJ2-2, with 10 bases matching TRBD2. This CDR3 spans 15 amino acids. CDR1 and CDR2 from the germline V gene are SNHLY and FYNNEI. V lost 5 bases and J lost 3; bases outside the gene matches: 3. The CDR3 DNA reads TGTGCCAGCAGTAGGACTAGCGGTCACACCGGGGAGCTGTTTTTT. This translates into CASSRTSGHTGELFF.

The chain carries TRBV2 and TRBJ2-2; 7 bases are shared with TRBD2. Germline V gene lookup returns CDR1 SNHLY and CDR2 FYNNEI. J gave up 7 bases and V 8 bases, and 13 bases lay outside the gene matches. There are 15 residues in the CDR3. CDR3 region: CASGETSPLGGELFF. The CDR3 nucleotides are TGTGCCAGCGGGGAGACTAGCCCCTTAGGCGGGGAGCTGTTTTTT.